The T cell receptor beta chain under discussion was sequenced for a study of graft-versus-host responses after intestinal transplantation. Turning to the study itself: Multivisceral, liver-intestinal, or isolated intestinal grafts were transplanted into recipients.

Comments on this clone: Its target is not known.

Measured with immunoSEQ multiplex PCR; TCRdb has only the in-frame clones, and not every one. The data show under 150,000 clones, roughly 95% seen once. Germline assignment: CDR1 MNHEY and CDR2 SMNVEV (reference sequence). V lost 2 bases and J 3 bases, leaving 12 bases between the germline ends. This CDR3 is 15 amino acids long. This chain joins TRBV27 and TRBJ2-3; D is unresolved. This clonotype was sampled from a human donor who received an intestinal transplant. The source was unstimulated CD8+ T cells sorted from spleen or lymph node cells, collected before intestinal transplant. The CDR3, as DNA: TGTGCCAGCAGTTTACCTCGAGATTTAACAGATACGCAGTATTTT. Translated, it gives CASSLPRDLTDTQYF.